Shown below are 29 T cell receptor beta chains from a single sample sequenced in a study of blood T cell repertoires in COVID-19 (dated by TCRdb to the early 2020s). The library was made by the immunoSEQ multiplex PCR assay. Drawn from immuneACCESS, this table holds only the in-frame rearrangements with V and J called that TCRdb kept. Clones are partly lost; checked studies trace under half to an unresolved V gene and leave the rest unexplained. This sample lists 180,000 or so clones; 70% to 90% were detected once. Over 2.5% of the sample rests with the top ten. Input material: peripheral blood. These receptors were collected from a man aged 60-69 years with acute or convalescent COVID-19.

This chain uses TRBV28 with TRBJ2-2, with TRBD2 matching 9 bases. Germline trimming cut 8 bases from V and 7 bases from J; bases unmatched to any gene: 5. CDR3 length: 13 residues. CDR1 is MDHEN, CDR2 SYDVKM, per germline. The CDR3, as DNA: TGTGCCAGCGGGGGACTAGCTAGCGGGGAGCTGTTTTTT. Encoded protein: CASGGLASGELFF.

The V call is TRBV6-6, the J call TRBJ1-4; D may be TRBD1 (5 bases). V was pared by 6 bases and J by 8 bases, with 13 bases between. From germline, CDR1 is MNHNY and CDR2 SVGAGI (reference sequence). This CDR3 has 13 amino acids. This chain's CDR3 is CASRSGGGEKLFF. The CDR3 DNA reads as TGTGCCAGCAGATCCGGGGGAGGGGAAAAACTGTTTTTT.

This chain connects TRBV19 to TRBJ2-7; 14 bases line up with TRBD2. Germline loops: CDR1 LNHDA, CDR2 SQIVND (reference sequence). There are 15 residues in the CDR3. The V segment lost 7 bases and the J segment 6 bases; nucleotides outside the gene matches: 8. The CDR3 coding sequence is TGTGCCAGTATTGGGACTAGCGGGAGAAGAAGCGAGCAGTACTTC. Residues: CASIGTSGRRSEQYF.

The J gene is TRBJ2-5, the V gene TRBV4-2; 10 positions match TRBD2. V was pared by 4 bases and J by 5 bases, with 4 bases of the junction left unmatched. The CDR3 extends over 14 amino acids. Germline assignment: CDR1 LGHNA and CDR2 YNFKEQ. The DNA for the CDR3 is TGTGCCAGCAGCCTTGGGACTAGCGCTGAGACCCAGTACTTC. It codes for CASSLGTSAETQYF.

This rearrangement joins TRBV19 to TRBJ1-4; 9 bases are shared with TRBD1. Germline trimming cut 5 bases from V and 8 bases from J; bases unmatched to any gene: 12. Germline-derived CDR1 and CDR2 are LNHDA and SQIVND (reference sequence). The CDR3 has 16 amino acids. The CDR3 reads CASSPLGGTGSEKLFF. DNA for the CDR3: TGTGCCAGTAGTCCCCTGGGAGGGACAGGGAGCGAAAAACTGTTTTTT. The entire variable domain, with the rest obtained from reference TRBV19 and TRBJ1-4, is as follows: DGGITQSPKYLFRKEGQNVTLSCEQNLNHDAMYWYRQDPGQGLRLIYYSQIVNDFQKGDIAEGYSVSREKKESFPLTVTSAQKNPTAFYLCASSPLGGTGSEKLFFGSGTQLSVL.

This chain links TRBV6-2 or TRBV6-3 with TRBJ1-5; TRBD1 might be the D (5 bases). The V end was cut by 2 bases, the J end by 5 bases, with 13 bases between. Per germline, CDR1 MNHEY and CDR2 SVGEGT. The length of the CDR3 is 15 residues. DNA for the CDR3: TGTGCCAGCAGTTACCTAAGGGGCGCGGATCAGCCCCAGCATTTT. Translation gives CASSYLRGADQPQHF.

The CDR3 coding sequence is TGTGCCAGCAGGACAACTAGCGGAGCGAACACCGGGGAGCTGTTTTTT. This sequence encodes CASRTTSGANTGELFF. The V gene is TRBV28, the J gene TRBJ2-2, with 8 bases aligning to TRBD2. The trim removed 6 bases at V and 0 bases at J, leaving 6 bases unmatched. This CDR3 comprises 16 residues. Germline assignment: CDR1 MDHEN and CDR2 SYDVKM. Using reference TRBV28 and TRBJ2-2 for the parts outside the CDR3, the full variable domain is DVKVTQSSRYLVKRTGEKVFLECVQDMDHENMFWYRQDPGLGLRLIYFSYDVKMKEKGDIPEGYSVSREKKERFSLILESASTNQTSMYLCASRTTSGANTGELFFGEGSRLTVL.

This chain connects TRBV12-5 to TRBJ2-2; 11 nucleotides agree with TRBD1. The length of the CDR3 is 17 residues. V dropped 2 bases and J dropped 5; count of bases not matched to a gene: 7. Germline loops: CDR1 LGHNT, CDR2 FRNRAP. The CDR3 loop is CASGLIPGQGGTGELFF. The CDR3 nucleotides are TGTGCTAGTGGTTTGATCCCGGGACAGGGGGGGACCGGGGAGCTGTTTTTT.

V gene TRBV9 combines with J gene TRBJ1-1; 7 bases line up with TRBD1. V gave up 0 bases and J gave up 3 bases; unmatched junction bases: 5. The CDR3 consists of 15 residues. CDR1 and CDR2 from the germline V gene are SGDLS and YYNGEE. Here the CDR3 DNA reads TGTGCCAGCAGCGTAGCGTCCAGGGGGGACACTGAAGCTTTCTTT. Its translation: CASSVASRGDTEAFF.

The V and J genes are TRBV10-3 and TRBJ2-3; D is perhaps TRBD2 (5 bases). V was trimmed by 3 bases and J by 0 bases, leaving 13 bases between them. In germline, CDR1 is ENHRY, CDR2 SYGVKD. The CDR3 consists of 16 residues. The CDR3: CAISDNAEASTDTQYF. DNA of the CDR3: TGTGCCATCAGTGATAACGCGGAGGCTAGCACAGATACGCAGTATTTT.

The J gene is TRBJ2-3, the V gene TRBV4-1; 10 bases are shared with TRBD2. The germline gives CDR1 MGHRA, CDR2 YSYEKL. The CDR3 has 17 amino acids. Trimming removed 4 bases from V and 3 bases from J; junction bases left unmatched: 10. The CDR3 loop is CASSPRPSGSGTDTQYF. DNA for the CDR3: TGCGCCAGCAGCCCCCGCCCTAGCGGGAGTGGTACAGATACGCAGTATTTT.

The chain recombines TRBV24-1 with TRBJ2-1; 12 nucleotides line up with TRBD1. Germline CDR1 is KGHDR and CDR2 is SFDVKD. V lost 3 bases and J lost 9; bases outside the gene matches: 5. The CDR3 runs to 15 residues. The CDR3 DNA reads as TGTGCCACCAGTGATCTGGGACAGGGGGCTGGTGAGCAGTTCTTC. Translating gives CATSDLGQGAGEQFF.

V usage is TRBV3-1 (or the pseudogene TRBV3-2) and J usage is TRBJ1-2; 12 nucleotides agree with TRBD1. The germline V gene encodes CDR1 LGHDT and CDR2 YNNKEL (reference sequence). The CDR3 sequence is 16 residues long. The J segment lost 6 bases and the V segment lost 5 bases, leaving 10 bases of the junction unmatched. CDR3 sequence reads: CASSFRDRGRGDGYTF. In DNA form, the CDR3 reads TGTGCCAGCAGCTTCCGGGACAGGGGGCGAGGTGATGGCTACACCTTC.

J is TRBJ2-7 and V is TRBV3-1 (or the pseudogene TRBV3-2); 7 positions match TRBD2. Trimming at V came to 1 base and at J to 6 bases, leaving 12 bases not matched to a gene. Germline V gene lookup returns CDR1 LGHDT and CDR2 YNNKEL (reference sequence). CDR3 length equals 16 residues. CDR3 DNA: TGTGCCAGCAGCCAAGCGGGGCGGCTAGCGGCCGTCGAGCAGTACTTC. It yields the protein CASSQAGRLAAVEQYF.

This chain uses TRBV28 with TRBJ2-4; 14 positions agree with TRBD2. V lost 2 bases, J lost 2 bases, and 5 bases stayed unmatched. Germline values: CDR1 MDHEN, CDR2 SYDVKM. This CDR3 region has 18 residues. This CDR3 is CASSLGTSGRGTKNIQYF. The CDR3 nucleotides are TGTGCCAGCAGTTTAGGGACTAGCGGGAGAGGAACCAAAAACATTCAGTACTTC.

In this sample, this clone turned up once. CDR3 protein: CAISGRNEQFF. CDR3 DNA sequence: TGTGCCATCAGTGGTCGGAATGAGCAGTTCTTC. The chain combines TRBV10-3 with TRBJ2-1; D is undetermined. Germline V CDR1 and CDR2: ENHRY, SYGVKD. Trimming removed 4 bases from V and 7 bases from J, with 5 bases in between. The CDR3 has 11 amino acids.

The V gene is TRBV27, the J gene TRBJ1-1, with TRBD1 as a possible D gene (6 bases). Germline assignment: CDR1 MNHEY and CDR2 SMNVEV (reference sequence). V was shortened by 6 bases and J by 0 bases, with 11 bases between the two germline ends. The CDR3 length is 14 residues. The CDR3 protein is CASSRDTMNTEAFF. CDR3 DNA sequence: TGTGCCAGCAGCCGGGACACCATGAACACTGAAGCTTTCTTT.

This clone has just a few counts. V and J are TRBV5-4 and TRBJ2-2; 10 bases map to TRBD1. The CDR3 extends over 15 amino acids. V shed 0 bases and J 7 bases; nucleotides not matched to a gene: 3. From germline, CDR1 is SGHNT and CDR2 YYREEE (reference sequence). This chain's CDR3 is CASSLAGTGVGELFF. For the CDR3, the DNA is TGTGCCAGCAGCTTGGCCGGGACAGGGGTCGGGGAGCTGTTTTTT.

This chain connects TRBV5-6 to TRBJ2-5; possible D gene TRBD2, 6 bases. This CDR3 has 14 residues. V was shortened by 2 bases and J by 5 bases, with 13 bases between the two germline ends. CDR1 is SGHDT and CDR2 is YYEEEE in the germline V gene. For the CDR3, the DNA is TGTGCCAGCAGCTTATTACTAGCCTTGGAGACCCAGTACTTC. Translation: CASSLLLALETQYF.

The chain carries TRBV25-1 and TRBJ1-1; D is perhaps TRBD1 (5 bases). Per germline, CDR1 MGHDK and CDR2 SYGVNS. The CDR3 totals 14 residues. Between the trimmed V and J ends, which lost 1 base and 8 bases, there was a span of 14 bases. The CDR3 bases are TGTGCCAGCAGTGAATTTCCTAGGACATCAGAAGCTTTCTTT. This codes for CASSEFPRTSEAFF.

V gene TRBV5-8 combines with J gene TRBJ2-7; perhaps TRBD1 as D (6 bases). The CDR3 extends over 12 amino acids. From germline, CDR1 is SGHTS and CDR2 YDEGEE. V gave up 4 bases and J gave up 5 bases, with 10 bases separating them. CDR3 DNA: TGTGCCAGCAGCCCCCGACAGGACGAGCAGTACTTC. The encoded protein is CASSPRQDEQYF.

The J gene is TRBJ2-7, the V gene TRBV7-2, with D maybe TRBD1 (6 bases). V gave up 6 bases and J gave up 1 base, with 10 bases separating them. The germline V gene encodes CDR1 SGHTA and CDR2 FQGNSA. The CDR3 contains 13 residues. CDR3 coding DNA: TGTGCCAGCAGATTCACAGGGTCCTACGAGCAGTACTTC. Its protein product is CASRFTGSYEQYF.

V and J are TRBV5-1 and TRBJ2-2; TRBD1 aligns across 9 bases. V lost 5 bases and J lost 7; bases outside the gene matches: 9. The CDR3 has 15 residues. The germline V gene has CDR1 SGHRS and CDR2 YFSETQ. The CDR3 DNA follows: TGCGCCAGCAGACAGGACGGACAGGGGAGCGGGGAGCTGTTTTTT. Residues: CASRQDGQGSGELFF.

V usage is TRBV25-1 and J usage is TRBJ1-4, with D maybe TRBD1 (5 bases). CDR1 is MGHDK, CDR2 SYGVNS, per germline. This CDR3 spans 15 amino acids. V lost 4 bases to trimming and J lost 5 bases, with 14 bases between them. The CDR3 spells CASSGRDVRNEKLFF. In DNA, the CDR3 is TGTGCCAGCAGTGGGCGGGACGTCCGAAATGAAAAACTGTTTTTT.

The chain joins TRBV3-1 (or the pseudogene TRBV3-2) to TRBJ1-5, with 8 bases fitting TRBD1. The ends lost 0 bases at V and 2 bases at J; junction bases unmatched: 6. Germline assignment: CDR1 LGHDT and CDR2 YNNKEL (reference sequence). This CDR3 has 17 amino acids. The CDR3, as DNA: TGTGCCAGCAGCCAAGAGCGGTCAGGGGGCCGCAATCAGCCCCAGCATTTT. This codes for CASSQERSGGRNQPQHF.

The rearrangement links TRBV19 to TRBJ2-7; 10 bases line up with TRBD2. The CDR3 is 15 residues long. V shed 10 bases and J 4 bases; nucleotides not matched to a gene: 13. CDR1 LNHDA and CDR2 SQIVND come from the germline V gene (reference sequence). The CDR3 protein is CATGTSEQLTYEQYF. CDR3 nucleotides: TGTGCCACCGGGACTAGCGAACAACTTACTTACGAGCAGTACTTC.

This rearrangement joins TRBV27 to TRBJ2-7; 11 nucleotides align to TRBD1. Losses at the gene ends were 5 bases for V and 9 bases for J; bases not matched to a gene: 9. The germline V gene has CDR1 MNHEY and CDR2 SMNVEV (reference sequence). There are 14 residues in the CDR3. CDR3 protein: CASSTGQGVQAQYF. CDR3 bases: TGTGCCAGCAGTACGGGACAGGGGGTCCAGGCGCAGTACTTC.

V usage is TRBV6-5 and J usage is TRBJ1-2; 8 bases line up with TRBD1. The ends lost 7 bases at V and 3 bases at J; junction bases unmatched: 7. Germline CDR1 and CDR2: MNHEY and SVGAGI. The CDR3 totals 14 residues. As DNA, the CDR3 is TGTGCCAGCACCCGGACAGGGAGCGACTATGGCTACACCTTC. As protein: CASTRTGSDYGYTF.

This chain connects TRBV28 to TRBJ2-3; TRBD1 matches 9 bases. The V gene end was trimmed by 6 bases and the J gene end by 4 bases; junction bases not matched to a gene: 5. This CDR3 has 14 amino acids. From germline, CDR1 is MDHEN and CDR2 SYDVKM. The CDR3 loop reads CASSPGQGADTQYF. CDR3 coding DNA: TGTGCCAGCAGCCCGGGACAGGGAGCAGATACGCAGTATTTT.